This TCR beta chain was identified during a study of Tregs in tolerant kidney transplant recipients. This table comes from immunoSEQ multiplex PCR, and its TCRdb copy is limited to in-frame clones, with some not included. The data show some 110,000 clones, around 91% seen once. This CDR3 comprises 16 residues. In germline, CDR1 is SQVTM, CDR2 ANQGSEA. Source material: CD4+ T cells from blood. This receptor was identified in a human donor in good health. This sequence joins TRBV29-1 and TRBJ2-3; 10 bases align to TRBD2. The CDR3 reads CSVPPDLAGGTDTQYF. CDR3 DNA: TGCAGTGTCCCCCCGGACCTAGCGGGGGGCACAGATACGCAGTATTTT.